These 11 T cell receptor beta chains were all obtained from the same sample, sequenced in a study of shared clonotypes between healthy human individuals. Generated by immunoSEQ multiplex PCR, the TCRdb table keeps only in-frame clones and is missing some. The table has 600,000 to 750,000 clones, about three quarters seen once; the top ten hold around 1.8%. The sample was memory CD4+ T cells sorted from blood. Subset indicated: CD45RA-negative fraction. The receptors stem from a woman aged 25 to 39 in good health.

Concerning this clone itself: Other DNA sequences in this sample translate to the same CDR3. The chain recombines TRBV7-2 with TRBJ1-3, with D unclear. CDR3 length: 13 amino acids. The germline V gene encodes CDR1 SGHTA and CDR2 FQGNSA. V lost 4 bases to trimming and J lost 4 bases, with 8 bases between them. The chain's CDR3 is CASSSGQGNTIYF. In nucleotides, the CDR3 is TGTGCCAGCAGCTCAGGTCAGGGAAACACCATATATTTT.

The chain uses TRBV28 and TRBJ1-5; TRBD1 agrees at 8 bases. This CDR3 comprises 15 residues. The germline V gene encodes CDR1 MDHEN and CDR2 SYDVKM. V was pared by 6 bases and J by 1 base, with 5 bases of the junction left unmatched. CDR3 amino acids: CASRTGQESNQPQHF. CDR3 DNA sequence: TGTGCCAGCAGAACGGGACAGGAAAGCAATCAGCCCCAGCATTTT.

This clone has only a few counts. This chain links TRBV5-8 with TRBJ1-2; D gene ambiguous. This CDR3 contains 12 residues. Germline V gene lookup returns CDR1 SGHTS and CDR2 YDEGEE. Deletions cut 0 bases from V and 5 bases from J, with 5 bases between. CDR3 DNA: TGTGCCAGCAGCTTGGCCGGGTATGGCTACACCTTC. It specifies CASSLAGYGYTF.

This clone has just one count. CDR3 loop: CASRPGQGAWDKNIQYF. In nucleotides, the CDR3 is TGTGCCAGTAGGCCGGGACAGGGGGCCTGGGACAAAAACATTCAGTACTTC. The J gene is TRBJ2-4, the V gene TRBV19; TRBD1 aligns across 12 bases. CDR3 length equals 17 residues. Germline lookup yields CDR1 LNHDA and CDR2 SQIVND (reference sequence). The J segment lost 3 bases and the V segment lost 6 bases, leaving 9 bases of the junction unmatched.

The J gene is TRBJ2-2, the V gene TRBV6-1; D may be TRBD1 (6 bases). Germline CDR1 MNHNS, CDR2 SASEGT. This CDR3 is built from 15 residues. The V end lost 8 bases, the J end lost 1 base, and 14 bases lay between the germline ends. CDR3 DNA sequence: TGTGCCAGCGGGGAACAGGGTTGGAACACCGGGGAGCTGTTTTTT. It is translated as CASGEQGWNTGELFF.

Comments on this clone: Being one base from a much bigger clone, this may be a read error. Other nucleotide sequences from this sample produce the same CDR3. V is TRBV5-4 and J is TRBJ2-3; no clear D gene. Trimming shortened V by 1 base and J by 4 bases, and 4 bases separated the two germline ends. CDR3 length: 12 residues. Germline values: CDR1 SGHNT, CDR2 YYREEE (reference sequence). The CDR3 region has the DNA TGTGCCAGCAGCTTGCGGGCAGATACGCAGTATTTT. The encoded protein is CASSLRADTQYF.

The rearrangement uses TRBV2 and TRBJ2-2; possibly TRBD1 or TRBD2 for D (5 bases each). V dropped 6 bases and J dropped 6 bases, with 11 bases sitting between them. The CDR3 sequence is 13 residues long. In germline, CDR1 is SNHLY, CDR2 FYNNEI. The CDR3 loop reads CASSGTAAGELFF. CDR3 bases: TGTGCCAGCAGCGGGACCGCGGCCGGGGAGCTGTTTTTT.

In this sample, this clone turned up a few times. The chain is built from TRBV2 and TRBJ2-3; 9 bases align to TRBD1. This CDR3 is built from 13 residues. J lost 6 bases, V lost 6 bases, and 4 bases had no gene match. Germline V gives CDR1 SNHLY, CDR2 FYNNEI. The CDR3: CASRPGTGDTQYF. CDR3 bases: TGTGCCAGCAGGCCCGGGACAGGGGATACGCAGTATTTT.

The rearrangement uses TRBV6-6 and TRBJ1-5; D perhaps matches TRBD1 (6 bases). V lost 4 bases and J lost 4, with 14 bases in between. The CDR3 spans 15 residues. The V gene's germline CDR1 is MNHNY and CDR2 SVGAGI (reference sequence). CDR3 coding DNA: TGTGCCAGCAGTTCCATCCGGGACAAGAATCAGCCCCAGCATTTT. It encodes CASSSIRDKNQPQHF.

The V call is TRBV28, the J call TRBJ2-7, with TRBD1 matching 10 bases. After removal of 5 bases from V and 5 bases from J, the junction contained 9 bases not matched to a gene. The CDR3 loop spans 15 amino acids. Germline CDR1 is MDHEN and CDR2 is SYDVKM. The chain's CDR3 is CASSTETGGRHEQYF. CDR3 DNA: TGTGCCAGCAGTACGGAGACAGGGGGCAGACACGAGCAGTACTTC.

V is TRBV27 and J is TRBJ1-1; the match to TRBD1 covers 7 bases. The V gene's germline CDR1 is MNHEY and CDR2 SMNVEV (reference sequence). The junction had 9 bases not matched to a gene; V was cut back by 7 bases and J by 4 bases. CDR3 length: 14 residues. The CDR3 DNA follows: TGTGCCAGCAAAAGAGACAGGGTTGCCACTGAAGCTTTCTTT. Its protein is CASKRDRVATEAFF.